These 31 T cell receptor beta chains came from one sample sequenced in a study of cytotoxic CD8 clonotypes in ibrutinib-treated CLL (dated by TCRdb to the early 2020s). Preparation of the library involved the immunoSEQ multiplex PCR assay. Entries here come from immuneACCESS through TCRdb and include only in-frame sequences with V and J called. Some clones fail to appear in such tables; in the studies checked, an unresolved V gene covers under half of the shortfall, and the cause of the remainder is unknown. Present in this sample are 53,000 or so clones, 54% of which were seen just once. 20% to 30% of the sample is held by the ten biggest clonotypes. The sample's time point label is to be understood as: progressive disease on ibrutinib. The starting material was PBMCs, obtained at disease progression, from a patient treated with ibrutinib. The receptor source for this set is a human donor with chronic lymphocytic leukemia.

The chain combines TRBV28 with TRBJ1-6, with no clear D. The CDR3 sequence is 14 residues long. The V and J ends lost 6 bases and 7 bases respectively, with 13 bases between them. Germline lookup yields CDR1 MDHEN and CDR2 SYDVKM. CDR3 in amino acids: CASRPGILNSPLHF. As DNA, the CDR3 is TGTGCCAGCAGGCCGGGGATACTAAATTCACCCCTCCACTTT.

The chain joins TRBV7-2 to TRBJ2-7, with 8 positions matching TRBD1. This CDR3 region has 12 residues. The trim removed 4 bases at V and 6 bases at J, leaving 2 bases unmatched. Germline V lookup: CDR1 SGHTA, CDR2 FQGNSA. CDR3 nucleotide sequence: TGTGCCAGCAGCTCACAGGGGGGCGAGCAGTACTTC. It is translated as CASSSQGGEQYF.

In this sample, this clone turned up a few times. The chain links TRBV5-1 to TRBJ2-1; no firm D call. V lost 1 base and J lost 7, with 6 bases in between. The V gene's germline CDR1 is SGHRS and CDR2 YFSETQ. This CDR3 has 12 residues. CDR3 loop: CASSLRVNEQFF. In nucleotides, the CDR3 is TGCGCCAGCAGCTTGAGGGTGAATGAGCAGTTCTTC.

V gene TRBV2 combines with J gene TRBJ1-1; D is unresolved. The CDR3 consists of 13 residues. CDR1 and CDR2 (germline): SNHLY, FYNNEI. The V end lost 4 bases, the J end lost 5 bases, and 11 bases lay between the germline ends. CDR3 DNA: TGTGCCAGCAGTGTGATGCGGGTGACTGAAGCTTTCTTT. Translating gives CASSVMRVTEAFF.

As regards this clone: An end of the junction does not agree with germline; a read error may underlie this. The chain uses TRBV30 and TRBJ2-6; D possibly corresponds to TRBD1 (6 bases). CDR3 length: 13 amino acids. In germline, CDR1 is GTSNPN, CDR2 SVGIG (reference sequence). The CDR3 DNA sequence: TGTGCCAGGAGGACAGCTGGGGCCAACGTCCTGACTTTC. Protein product: CARRTAGANVLTF.

J is TRBJ2-3 and V is TRBV29-1; D is unclear. CDR3 length: 13 residues. The V gene lost 3 bases and the J gene lost 1 base, with 8 bases spanning the gap. Per germline, CDR1 SQVTM and CDR2 ANQGSEA. The CDR3 region is CSVEAPGTDTQYF. The DNA of the CDR3 is TGCAGCGTTGAGGCCCCCGGCACAGATACGCAGTATTTT.

This chain joins TRBV6-5 and TRBJ2-5; D is possibly TRBD1 (6 bases). The length of the CDR3 is 16 residues. Deletions cut 0 bases from V and 0 bases from J, with 11 bases between. Germline assignment: CDR1 MNHEY and CDR2 SVGAGI. The CDR3 protein is CASSYSGTLYQETQYF. In DNA form, the CDR3 reads TGTGCCAGCAGTTACTCGGGGACATTGTACCAAGAGACCCAGTACTTC.

The CDR3 nucleotides read TGTGCCAGCGCCCGGGGCCAGCCTGGAAACACCATATATTTT. This translates into CASARGQPGNTIYF. The rearrangement links TRBV7-6 to TRBJ1-3; possibly TRBD1 for D (5 bases). CDR1 and CDR2 from the germline V gene are SGHVS and FNYEAQ. CDR3 length equals 14 residues. V lost 8 bases, J lost 2 bases, and 13 bases lay in between.

This chain links TRBV19 with TRBJ1-2, with 8 bases aligning to TRBD1. The CDR3 is 19 residues long. Germline lookup yields CDR1 LNHDA and CDR2 SQIVND (reference sequence). J gave up 4 bases and V 4 bases, and 20 bases lay outside the gene matches. The CDR3 is CASSTVPSDRVGVGYGYTF. CDR3 DNA sequence: TGTGCCAGTAGTACAGTTCCGTCGGACAGGGTAGGAGTGGGCTATGGCTACACCTTC.

This rearrangement joins TRBV30 to TRBJ2-5; D is unclear. The CDR3 has 10 amino acids. Trimming took 3 bases from V and 6 from J, leaving 5 bases between them. Per germline, CDR1 GTSNPN and CDR2 SVGIG (reference sequence). CDR3 sequence: CAWREKTQYF. CDR3 bases: TGTGCCTGGAGGGAAAAGACCCAGTACTTC.

This clone was picked up a small number of times. The chain employs TRBV9 and TRBJ1-2; 10 nucleotides agree with TRBD1. After removal of 3 bases from V and 14 bases from J, the junction contained 13 bases not matched to a gene. CDR3 size: 14 residues. The germline gives CDR1 SGDLS, CDR2 YYNGEE. In DNA form, the CDR3 reads TGTGCCAGCAGCGAGGGACAGGGGCCGCCAAGTGTAACCTTC. Translating gives CASSEGQGPPSVTF.

This sequence joins TRBV7-2 and TRBJ1-1; 8 positions agree with TRBD1. Per germline, CDR1 SGHTA and CDR2 FQGNSA. The CDR3 totals 16 residues. V shed 4 bases and J 0 bases; nucleotides not matched to a gene: 7. The chain's CDR3 is CASSSPGGHMNTEAFF. The CDR3 DNA reads as TGTGCCAGCAGCTCCCCAGGGGGCCATATGAACACTGAAGCTTTCTTT.

The chain carries TRBV6-1 and TRBJ1-2; 7 bases line up with TRBD1. Losses at the gene ends were 7 bases for V and 4 bases for J; bases not matched to a gene: 9. Per germline, CDR1 MNHNS and CDR2 SASEGT. The CDR3 has 14 amino acids. This CDR3 is CASTPQGGVYGYTF. DNA for the CDR3: TGTGCCAGCACTCCGCAGGGGGGCGTCTATGGCTACACCTTC.

V is TRBV19 and J is TRBJ1-1; D call uncertain. The CDR3 covers 14 residues. The V gene's germline CDR1 is LNHDA and CDR2 SQIVND (reference sequence). V was pared by 6 bases and J by 0 bases, with 11 bases between. For the CDR3, the DNA is TGTGCCAGTAGGGAGGGCAGGTTGAACACTGAAGCTTTCTTT. Protein: CASREGRLNTEAFF. Using reference TRBV19 and TRBJ1-1 for the parts outside the CDR3, the full variable domain is DGGITQSPKYLFRKEGQNVTLSCEQNLNHDAMYWYRQDPGQGLRLIYYSQIVNDFQKGDIAEGYSVSREKKESFPLTVTSAQKNPTAFYLCASREGRLNTEAFFGQGTRLTVV.

The chain is built from TRBV5-6 and TRBJ2-5; D might be TRBD1 (6 bases). This CDR3 comprises 15 residues. The V end lost 3 bases, the J end lost 3 bases, and 15 bases lay between the germline ends. Germline CDR1 reads SGHDT; CDR2 reads YYEEEE. In nucleotides, the CDR3 is TGTGCCAGCAGCTCAAACAGGGTGGGCGAAGAGACCCAGTACTTC. Amino acids: CASSSNRVGEETQYF.

The rearrangement uses TRBV6-5 and TRBJ1-1, with D hard to call. V gave up 7 bases and J gave up 1 base, with 10 bases separating them. Germline lookup yields CDR1 MNHEY and CDR2 SVGAGI. The CDR3 runs 13 residues. The CDR3 nucleotides are TGTGCCAGCACCCCGGTGAAGAACACTGAAGCTTTCTTT. Protein sequence: CASTPVKNTEAFF.

The chain has TRBV11-2 and TRBJ2-2; 13 nucleotides match TRBD2. Trimming at V came to 1 base and at J to 7 bases, leaving 9 bases not matched to a gene. CDR1 and CDR2 from the germline V gene are SGHAT and FQNNGV. There are 18 residues in the CDR3. The chain's CDR3 is CASSLVIPGLAGDGELFF. CDR3 bases: TGTGCCAGCAGCTTAGTGATACCCGGACTAGCGGGAGACGGGGAGCTGTTTTTT. The whole variable domain, filled in from reference TRBV11-2 and TRBJ2-2, reads EAGVAQSPRYKIIEKRQSVAFWCNPISGHATLYWYQQILGQGPKLLIQFQNNGVVDDSQLPKDRFSAERLKGVDSTLKIQPAKLEDSAVYLCASSLVIPGLAGDGELFFGEGSRLTVL.

J is TRBJ2-7 and V is TRBV4-1; D possibly corresponds to TRBD1 (5 bases). V was cut by 0 bases and J by 1 base, with 10 bases left in between. Germline lookup yields CDR1 MGHRA and CDR2 YSYEKL. The CDR3 totals 15 residues. Here the CDR3 DNA reads TGCGCCAGCAGCCAAGAGCAGGGTGGTTCCTACGAGCAGTACTTC. This encodes CASSQEQGGSYEQYF.

The chain has TRBV6-5 and TRBJ2-2; TRBD2 is a possible D gene (5 bases). CDR1 MNHEY and CDR2 SVGAGI come from the germline V gene. The CDR3 is 13 amino acids. The V end was cut by 8 bases, the J end by 2 bases, with 9 bases between. The CDR3 region is CASQDFNTGELFF. The CDR3 nucleotides are TGTGCCAGCCAGGACTTTAACACCGGGGAGCTGTTTTTT.

The V gene is TRBV9, the J gene TRBJ1-2; D possibly corresponds to TRBD1 (5 bases). CDR3 length: 15 amino acids. Trimming left V 0 bases short and J 4 bases short, with 13 bases between. The V gene's germline CDR1 is SGDLS and CDR2 YYNGEE. CDR3 nucleotide sequence: TGTGCCAGCAGCGTAGGCCCTGGGGGGGGCTATGGCTACACCTTC. Its translation: CASSVGPGGGYGYTF. Combining the CDR3 with reference TRBV9 and TRBJ1-2 gives the whole variable domain DSGVTQTPKHLITATGQRVTLRCSPRSGDLSVYWYQQSLDQGLQFLIQYYNGEERAKGNILERFSAQQFPDLHSELNLSSLELGDSALYFCASSVGPGGGYGYTFGSGTRLTVV.

The genes are TRBV9 and TRBJ2-7, with 8 bases that match TRBD2. Germline loops: CDR1 SGDLS, CDR2 YYNGEE. This CDR3 spans 15 amino acids. The ends lost 4 bases at V and 3 bases at J; junction bases unmatched: 9. The CDR3 DNA sequence: TGTGCCAGCAGCCGGTCTAGCGGGCCTTTCTACGAGCAGTACTTC. This encodes CASSRSSGPFYEQYF.

J is TRBJ1-5 and V is TRBV18, with TRBD1 as a possible D gene (5 bases). V lost 2 bases and J lost 1, with 9 bases in between. Germline lookup yields CDR1 KGHSH and CDR2 LQKENI. The CDR3 runs to 15 residues. The CDR3 loop is CASSPNSGSNQPQHF. CDR3 in DNA: TGTGCCAGCTCACCAAATTCAGGGAGCAATCAGCCCCAGCATTTT.

The chain links TRBV5-1 to TRBJ2-7, with D uncertain. The ends were cut back, 3 bases at V and 0 bases at J, with 4 bases in the middle. The germline V gene encodes CDR1 SGHRS and CDR2 YFSETQ. This CDR3 is built from 12 residues. The CDR3 bases are TGCGCCAGCAGCTCCCTCTCCTACGAGCAGTACTTC. It translates to CASSSLSYEQYF.

V usage is TRBV19 and J usage is TRBJ2-1, with 14 bases matching TRBD2. The V gene's germline CDR1 is LNHDA and CDR2 SQIVND (reference sequence). This CDR3 is 14 amino acids long. The V and J ends lost 6 bases and 9 bases, in that order; junction bases with no gene match: 4. The CDR3 bases are TGTGCCAGTAGCATGACTAGCGGGGGGGGTGAGCAGTTCTTC. It specifies CASSMTSGGGEQFF. The full variable domain, with the rest looked up from reference TRBV19 and TRBJ2-1, is DGGITQSPKYLFRKEGQNVTLSCEQNLNHDAMYWYRQDPGQGLRLIYYSQIVNDFQKGDIAEGYSVSREKKESFPLTVTSAQKNPTAFYLCASSMTSGGGEQFFGPGTRLTVL.

The chain carries TRBV30 and TRBJ2-7; D unresolved. Germline V lookup: CDR1 GTSNPN, CDR2 SVGIG (reference sequence). The CDR3 extends over 12 amino acids. The ends were cut back, 0 bases at V and 3 bases at J, with 6 bases in the middle. The CDR3 DNA is TGTGCCTGGAGTGTTGATTTCTACGAGCAGTACTTC. This codes for CAWSVDFYEQYF.

This chain links TRBV7-9 with TRBJ2-2; D is undetermined. Germline V CDR1 and CDR2: SEHNR, FQNEAQ (reference sequence). The CDR3 sequence is 15 residues long. V was cut by 5 bases and J by 6 bases, with 16 bases left in between. CDR3 sequence (DNA): TGTGCCAGCAGCCCTGACCTACGAAGGGCCGGGGAGCTGTTTTTT. This codes for CASSPDLRRAGELFF.

This sequence joins TRBV4-2 and TRBJ1-2; the match to TRBD1 covers 9 bases. Germline V CDR1 and CDR2: LGHNA, YNFKEQ. J lost 7 bases, V lost 8 bases, and 14 bases had no gene match. The CDR3 spans 15 residues. The CDR3 DNA is TGTGCCAGCCGGGACAGGGACAGGGTACGATCTGGCTACACCTTC. This translates into CASRDRDRVRSGYTF.

This chain joins TRBV15 and TRBJ2-7; perhaps TRBD2 as D (6 bases). Germline V gene data show CDR1 as LNHNV and CDR2 as YYDKDF (reference sequence). Trimming removed 5 bases at V and 2 bases at J, with 16 bases between. The CDR3 is 15 residues long. CDR3 loop: CATSRAKGTAYEQYF. The DNA for the CDR3 is TGTGCCACCAGCCGAGCCAAGGGGACTGCCTACGAGCAGTACTTC. The whole variable domain, filled in from reference TRBV15 and TRBJ2-7, reads DAMVIQNPRYQVTQFGKPVTLSCSQTLNHNVMYWYQQKSSQAPKLLFHYYDKDFNNEADTPDNFQSRRPNTSFCFLDIRSPGLGDTAMYLCATSRAKGTAYEQYFGPGTRLTVT.

This chain joins TRBV27 and TRBJ1-2, with D possibly matching TRBD1 (5 bases). V gave up 11 bases and J gave up 4 bases, with 17 bases separating them. The CDR3 spans 13 residues. Germline V gives CDR1 MNHEY, CDR2 SMNVEV (reference sequence). The CDR3 here is CASWGGSIYGYTF. The CDR3 DNA reads TGTGCCTCCTGGGGGGGGAGCATCTATGGCTACACCTTC.

V gene TRBV11-2 combines with J gene TRBJ2-7, with 8 bases identical to TRBD1. CDR1 is SGHAT, CDR2 FQNNGV, per germline. The junction had 5 bases not matched to a gene; V was cut back by 3 bases and J by 4 bases. The CDR3 sequence is 14 residues long. CDR3 loop: CASSFSHRGYEQYF. CDR3 nucleotide sequence: TGTGCCAGCAGCTTTTCTCACAGGGGGTACGAGCAGTACTTC.

This clone was observed a handful of times. The chain joins TRBV5-1 to TRBJ1-2, with D possibly TRBD1 on 6 matching bases. This CDR3 is built from 14 residues. Germline lookup yields CDR1 SGHRS and CDR2 YFSETQ. Trimming took off 4 bases at V and 2 bases at J, with 12 bases between the two ends. The CDR3 loop reads CASSPITGNYGYTF. Here the CDR3 DNA reads TGCGCCAGCAGCCCGATAACAGGGAACTATGGCTACACCTTC.